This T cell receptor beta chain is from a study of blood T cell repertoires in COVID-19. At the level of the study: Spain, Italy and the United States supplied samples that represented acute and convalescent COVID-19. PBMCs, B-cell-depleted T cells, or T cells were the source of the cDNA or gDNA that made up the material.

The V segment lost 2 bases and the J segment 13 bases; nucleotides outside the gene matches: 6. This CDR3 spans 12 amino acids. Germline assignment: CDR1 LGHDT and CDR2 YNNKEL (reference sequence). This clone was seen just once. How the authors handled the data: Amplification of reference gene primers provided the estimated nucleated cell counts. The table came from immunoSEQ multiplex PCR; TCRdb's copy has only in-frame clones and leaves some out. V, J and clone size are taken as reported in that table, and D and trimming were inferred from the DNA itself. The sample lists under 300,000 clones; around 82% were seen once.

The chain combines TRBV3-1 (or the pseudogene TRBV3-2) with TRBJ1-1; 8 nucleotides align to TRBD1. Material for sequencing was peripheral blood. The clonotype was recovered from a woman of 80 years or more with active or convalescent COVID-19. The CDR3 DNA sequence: TGTGCCAGCAGCCAATCAACAGGGGGTAATTTCTTT. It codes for CASSQSTGGNFF.